A single TCR beta chain is shown here with its context. Its specificity is not known. The ends were cut back, 4 bases at V and 1 base at J, with 11 bases in the middle. The CDR3 has 14 amino acids. In germline, CDR1 is SGHRS, CDR2 YFSETQ. This sample stems from a study of cytomegalovirus exposure and HLA in healthy donors. Study context: Early on, a data release was issued that held 80 million or so unique TCRs from HLA-typed donors. Among the roughly 400 genotyped donors, 65% to 90% were placed in the Caucasian-associated ancestry cluster. The study, taken as a whole, reports: Follow-up analysis later connected one missense variant in DCLRE1C with trimming of TCR beta V- and J-genes.

PCR amplification relied on 60 Vbeta primers (plus 13 Jbeta primers). Clones were sequenced by immunoSEQ multiplex PCR, and TCRdb holds only the in-frame ones, with some missing. The top ten hold roughly 9% of the sample, which has about 82,000 clones, roughly 72% seen once. Specimen: PBMCs. This receptor was identified in a middle-aged man in good health and CMV-seropositive. The chain couples TRBV5-1 to TRBJ1-1; D is perhaps TRBD1 (5 bases). The chain's CDR3 is CASSGGTGNTEAFF. CDR3 sequence (DNA): TGCGCCAGCAGCGGAGGGACGGGGAACACTGAAGCTTTCTTT.